This TCR beta chain was sequenced for a study of CD8+ T cells in alopecia areata. Overall study: Administration of oral tofacitinib to treated patients was at 5 to 10 mg twice daily.

Study-level points and caveats: Resident alphabeta T-cell populations of normal skin are likewise subject to sequencing in scalp samples. Patients shared TCRs less clearly than mice did, possibly for HLA-related reasons.

Starting from PBMCs, sorting isolated CD4+ and CD8+ T cells. The germline CDR1 and CDR2 sequences are LNHNV and YYDKDF (reference sequence). V lost 1 base, J lost 4 bases, and 8 bases lay in between. The CDR3 runs 13 residues. As regards this clone: Its antigen is currently unknown.

After isolation, RNA underwent reverse transcription to generate cDNA as the sequencing template. The repertoire was sequenced with immunoSEQ multiplex PCR; TCRdb's copy has only in-frame clones and lacks some. The sample contains about 130,000 clones, 58% of which appear only once. This chain connects TRBV15 to TRBJ2-7; D might be TRBD1 (5 bases). The sequencing used CD4+ T cells sorted from blood, collected at week 0. The TCR comes from a human donor with alopecia areata. In DNA, the CDR3 is TGTGCCACCAGCAGAGGAGACAGATACGAGCAGTACTTC. Its protein product is CATSRGDRYEQYF.